This T cell receptor beta chain is drawn from a study of PD-L1 blockade in urothelial cancer. Sequencing was performed with immunoSEQ multiplex PCR; in TCRdb, only in-frame clones are kept and a portion is missing. The sample gives around 63,000 clones, roughly four fifths of which show up once; 1.5% to 2% is in the top ten. Time point meaning: pretreatment peripheral blood. It was locally advanced or metastatic urothelial carcinoma that patients had. In its sample, this clone was seen a few times. The V end was cut by 4 bases, the J end by 9 bases, with 10 bases between. The germline gives CDR1 KGHSH, CDR2 LQKENI. The CDR3 length is 12 residues.

The specimen was PBMCs, collected around atezolizumab (anti-PD-L1) treatment. This clonotype was sampled from a man between 65 and 80 years old with urothelial cancer. This chain joins TRBV18 and TRBJ1-5, with no clear D. CDR3 amino acids: CASSLPGGPQHF. The CDR3 DNA sequence: TGTGCCAGCTCACTCCCGGGAGGGCCCCAGCATTTT.